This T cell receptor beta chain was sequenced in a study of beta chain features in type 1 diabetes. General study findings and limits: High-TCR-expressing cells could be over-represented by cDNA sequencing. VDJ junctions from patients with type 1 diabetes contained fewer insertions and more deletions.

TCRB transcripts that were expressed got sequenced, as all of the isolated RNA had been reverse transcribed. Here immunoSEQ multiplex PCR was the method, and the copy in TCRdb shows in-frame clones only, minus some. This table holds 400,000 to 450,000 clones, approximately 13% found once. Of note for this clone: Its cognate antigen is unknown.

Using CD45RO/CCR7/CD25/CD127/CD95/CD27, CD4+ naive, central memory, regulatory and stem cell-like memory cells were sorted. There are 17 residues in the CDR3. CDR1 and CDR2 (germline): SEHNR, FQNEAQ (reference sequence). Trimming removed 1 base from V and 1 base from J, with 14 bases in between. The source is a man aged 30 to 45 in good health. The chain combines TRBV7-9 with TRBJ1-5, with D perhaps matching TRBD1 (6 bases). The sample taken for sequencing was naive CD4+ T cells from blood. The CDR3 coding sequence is TGTGCCAGCAGCTTAGGGCAGGGGCCCCCGAGCAATCAGCCCCAGCATTTT. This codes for CASSLGQGPPSNQPQHF.